This T cell receptor beta chain originates from a study of T cells after yellow fever vaccination. Background on the study: When fractions had low cell numbers, they were prepared with SMART-Seq v4 Ultra Low Input. Overall study findings and caveats: By day 5 rather than day 15, the secondary response had peaked, though it was weaker. Re-detected after boosting: most primary clones, 96% of CD4 and about 85% of CD8.

The CDR3 length is 18 residues. Germline CDR1 reads LNHDA; CDR2 reads SQIVND (reference sequence). V trimming: 4 bases; J trimming: 2 bases; junction bases outside the gene matches: 10. Of note for this clonotype: Its target is not known.

One entry per CDR3 protein results from TCRdb running MiXCR on the 5' RACE reads. Seen here are under 400,000 distinct CDR3 sequences, 11% observed once, and the top ten hold roughly a sixth. The chain couples TRBV19 to TRBJ1-6, with 8 bases aligning to TRBD1. The TCR was taken from a man between 18 and 29 years old who received the YFV17D yellow fever vaccine. The source material was PBMCs, sampled on the day of the first yellow fever vaccination. The CDR3 nucleotides are TGTGCCAGTAGTAGTGCCCGGGACAGGACGACCTATAATTCACCCCTCCACTTT. Encoded protein: CASSSARDRTTYNSPLHF.